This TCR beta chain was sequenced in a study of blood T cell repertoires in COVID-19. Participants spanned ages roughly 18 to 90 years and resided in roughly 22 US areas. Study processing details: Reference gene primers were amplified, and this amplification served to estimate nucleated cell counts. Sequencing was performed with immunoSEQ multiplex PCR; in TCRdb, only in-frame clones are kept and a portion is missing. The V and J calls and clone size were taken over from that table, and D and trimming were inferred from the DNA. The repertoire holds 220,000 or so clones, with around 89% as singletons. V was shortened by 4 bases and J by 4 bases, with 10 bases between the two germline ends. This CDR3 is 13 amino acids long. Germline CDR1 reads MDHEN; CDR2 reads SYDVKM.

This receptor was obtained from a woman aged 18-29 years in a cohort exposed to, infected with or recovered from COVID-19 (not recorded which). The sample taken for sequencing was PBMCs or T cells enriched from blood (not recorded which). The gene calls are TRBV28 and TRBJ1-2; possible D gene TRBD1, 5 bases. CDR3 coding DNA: TGTGCCAGCAGTTCTGGGGCCCCCTATGGCTACACCTTC. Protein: CASSSGAPYGYTF.